Shown below are 6 T cell receptor beta chains from a single sample sequenced in a study of OX40 agonist ivuxolimab in advanced cancers. Produced via immunoSEQ multiplex PCR; TCRdb's table is partial and in-frame only. This sample carries about 11,000 clones, roughly nine tenths of them seen once, and the ten largest clones take around 28%. Sample: CD4+ or CD8+ T cells sorted from blood, taken in a trial of the OX40 agonist ivuxolimab. Receptors were obtained from an adult with an advanced solid tumor such as melanoma, head and neck, liver or kidney cancer.

The chain joins TRBV30 to TRBJ2-1; unclear D gene. Trimming removed 1 base from V and 0 bases from J, with 16 bases in between. Germline-derived CDR1 and CDR2 are GTSNPN and SVGIG (reference sequence). The length of the CDR3 is 17 residues. Here the CDR3 reads CAWSDPSGISSYNEQFF. For the CDR3, the DNA is TGTGCCTGGAGTGACCCCTCGGGTATTAGCTCCTACAATGAGCAGTTCTTC.

This clone showed up just a few times. This chain uses TRBV5-1 with TRBJ2-7, with 14 positions matching TRBD2. This CDR3 is built from 14 residues. Trimming cost V 4 bases and J 3 bases; bases outside gene matches: 0. In germline, CDR1 is SGHRS, CDR2 YFSETQ. The CDR3 is CASSGTSGGYEQYF. CDR3 DNA: TGCGCCAGCAGCGGGACTAGCGGGGGCTACGAGCAGTACTTC.

The chain couples TRBV14 to TRBJ1-2; D uncertain. Looked up from germline, CDR1 is SGHDN and CDR2 is FVKESK. V shed 2 bases and J shed 7 bases, with 11 bases lying between them. CDR3 length: 13 amino acids. Here the CDR3 DNA reads TGTGCCAGCAGCCAATCCCCCCAGAGTGGCTACACCTTC. Protein product: CASSQSPQSGYTF.

J is TRBJ2-7 and V is TRBV5-1, with 7 bases lining up with TRBD2. The CDR3 consists of 15 residues. The germline gives CDR1 SGHRS, CDR2 YFSETQ. Trimming took 1 base from V and 1 from J; bases not matched to a gene: 5. CDR3 sequence: CASSLNLAVSYEQYF. The CDR3 DNA reads as TGCGCCAGCAGCTTGAACCTAGCGGTTTCCTACGAGCAGTACTTC.

The chain carries TRBV7-8 and TRBJ1-5; D remains unclear. V lost 5 bases, J lost 0 bases, and 8 bases lay in between. This CDR3 contains 14 residues. Germline-derived CDR1 and CDR2 are SGHVS and FQNEAQ. The CDR3 nucleotides read TGTGCCAGCAGCCTATTTTATAGCAATCAGCCCCAGCATTTT. Translated, it gives CASSLFYSNQPQHF.

This rearrangement joins TRBV7-9 to TRBJ2-7; the D is unclear. The germline gives CDR1 SEHNR, CDR2 FQNEAQ (reference sequence). Trimming cost V 6 bases and J 5 bases, with 8 bases left between them. There are 11 residues in the CDR3. CDR3 sequence reads: CASRAAHEQYF. The CDR3 nucleotides are TGTGCCAGCAGGGCAGCCCACGAGCAGTACTTC.